The 5 T cell receptor beta chains given below trace back to one sample, sequenced in a study of molecular identifiers for immune sequencing clone quantification. MiXCR, run by TCRdb on the PCR reads, gives a single entry per CDR3 protein. The sample has 85,000 to 95,000 distinct CDR3 sequences, roughly 19% seen once. Sequenced: naive CD8+ T cells from blood, with Jurkat cell RNA spiked in. Sample subset: FACS-sorted CD8+CD4-CCR7+CD45RA+ naive T cells. The origin of the receptors is a human donor in good health. Some libraries in this study had Jurkat cell RNA spiked in.

There are many counts of this clonotype. This chain joins TRBV5-1 and TRBJ1-6; TRBD1 agrees at 10 bases. CDR3 size: 18 residues. Looked up from germline, CDR1 is SGHRS and CDR2 is YFSETQ. With 0 bases clipped from V and 8 bases from J, the junction kept 11 bases outside the gene matches. The CDR3 spells CASSLAFRQGAVDSPLHF. In DNA, the CDR3 is TGCGCCAGCAGCTTGGCCTTCCGACAGGGGGCTGTTGATTCACCCCTCCACTTT.

This clonotype showed up many times. This chain connects TRBV4-3 to TRBJ2-7; D remains ambiguous. The ends were cut back, 4 bases at V and 3 bases at J, with 10 bases in the middle. The CDR3 is 13 residues long. Germline V CDR1 and CDR2: LGHNA, YSLEER. Here the CDR3 reads CASSPGPSYEQYF. For the CDR3, the DNA is TGCGCCAGCAGCCCAGGACCGAGCTACGAGCAGTACTTC.

In this sample, this clonotype turned up many times. The V and J genes are TRBV5-1 and TRBJ2-2; perhaps TRBD2 as D (5 bases). Per the germline V gene, CDR1 is SGHRS and CDR2 is YFSETQ. V lost 2 bases and J lost 5, with 10 bases in between. This CDR3 has 14 amino acids. The CDR3 nucleotides are TGCGCCAGCAGCTTCGGGGAACGAACCGGGGAGCTGTTTTTT. Translation: CASSFGERTGELFF.

This clonotype has a count of ten or more. The chain combines TRBV7-2 with TRBJ2-7, with D possibly being TRBD1 (6 bases). Germline V lookup: CDR1 SGHTA, CDR2 FQGNSA. CDR3 length equals 13 residues. The V end lost 6 bases, the J end lost 2 bases, and 11 bases lay between the germline ends. In DNA form, the CDR3 reads TGTGCCAGCAGTCCCGGACAGACCTACGAGCAGTACTTC. It encodes CASSPGQTYEQYF.

This clonotype has a count of ten or more. This chain connects TRBV7-9 to TRBJ2-2; the D gene is possibly TRBD2 (5 bases). The ends were cut back, 2 bases at V and 1 base at J, with 11 bases in the middle. The CDR3 loop spans 16 amino acids. The germline V gene encodes CDR1 SEHNR and CDR2 FQNEAQ (reference sequence). The CDR3 loop is CASSLRERENTGELFF. CDR3 in DNA: TGTGCCAGCAGCTTAAGAGAACGGGAGAACACCGGGGAGCTGTTTTTT.